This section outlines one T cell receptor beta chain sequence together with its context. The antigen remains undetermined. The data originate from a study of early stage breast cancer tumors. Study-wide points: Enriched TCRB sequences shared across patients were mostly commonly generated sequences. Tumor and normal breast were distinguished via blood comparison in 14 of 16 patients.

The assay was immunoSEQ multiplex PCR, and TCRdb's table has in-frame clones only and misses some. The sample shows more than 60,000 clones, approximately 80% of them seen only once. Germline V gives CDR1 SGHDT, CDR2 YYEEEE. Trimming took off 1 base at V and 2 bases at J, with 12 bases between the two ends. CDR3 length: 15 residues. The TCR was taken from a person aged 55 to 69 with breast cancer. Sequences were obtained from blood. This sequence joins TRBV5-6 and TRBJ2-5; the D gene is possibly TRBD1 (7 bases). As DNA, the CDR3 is TGTGCCAGCAGCTTGTTCAGGGGGGATCAAGAGACCCAGTACTTC. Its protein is CASSLFRGDQETQYF.